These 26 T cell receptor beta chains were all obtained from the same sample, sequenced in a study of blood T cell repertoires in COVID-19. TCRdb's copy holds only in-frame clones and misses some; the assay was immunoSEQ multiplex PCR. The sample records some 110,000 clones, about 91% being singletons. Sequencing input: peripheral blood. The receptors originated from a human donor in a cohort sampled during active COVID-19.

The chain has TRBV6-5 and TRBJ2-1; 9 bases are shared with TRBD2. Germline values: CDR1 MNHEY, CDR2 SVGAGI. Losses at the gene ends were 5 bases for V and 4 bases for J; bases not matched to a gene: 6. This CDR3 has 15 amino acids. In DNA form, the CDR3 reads TGTGCCAGCAGTATCCTAGCGGGAAATTACAATGAGCAGTTCTTC. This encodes CASSILAGNYNEQFF.

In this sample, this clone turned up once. CDR3 DNA sequence: TGTGCCAGCACAGGTTACTACAATGAGCAGTTCTTC. Translation: CASTGYYNEQFF. The chain has TRBV6-5 and TRBJ2-1; D is ambiguous. The CDR3 runs 12 residues. The V gene lost 7 bases and the J gene lost 3 bases, with 7 bases spanning the gap. Germline V gene data show CDR1 as MNHEY and CDR2 as SVGAGI.

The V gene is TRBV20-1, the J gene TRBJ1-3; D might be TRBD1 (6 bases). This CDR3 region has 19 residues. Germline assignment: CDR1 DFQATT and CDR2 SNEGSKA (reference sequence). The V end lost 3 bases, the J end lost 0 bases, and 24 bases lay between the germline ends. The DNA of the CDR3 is TGCAGTGCTAGTCACGACGAGAGAACAGGGATGCTCTCTGGAAACACCATATATTTT. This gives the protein CSASHDERTGMLSGNTIYF.

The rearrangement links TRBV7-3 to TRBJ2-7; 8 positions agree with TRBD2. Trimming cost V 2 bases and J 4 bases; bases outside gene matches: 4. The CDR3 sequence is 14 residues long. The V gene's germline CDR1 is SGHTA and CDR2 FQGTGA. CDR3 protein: CASSLGAGVYEQYF. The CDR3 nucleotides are TGTGCCAGCAGCTTAGGAGCGGGGGTTTACGAGCAGTACTTC. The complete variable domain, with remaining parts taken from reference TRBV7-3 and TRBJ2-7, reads GAGVSQTPSNKVTEKGKYVELRCDPISGHTALYWYRQSLGQGPEFLIYFQGTGAADDSGLPNDRFFAVRPEGSVSTLKIQRTERGDSAVYLCASSLGAGVYEQYFGPGTRLTVT.

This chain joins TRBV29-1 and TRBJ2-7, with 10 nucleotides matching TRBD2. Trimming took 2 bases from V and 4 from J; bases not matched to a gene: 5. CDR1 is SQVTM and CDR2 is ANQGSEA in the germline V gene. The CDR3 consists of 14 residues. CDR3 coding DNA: TGCAGCGTTGAATTTCTAGCGGGGGAATACGAGCAGTACTTC. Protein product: CSVEFLAGEYEQYF.

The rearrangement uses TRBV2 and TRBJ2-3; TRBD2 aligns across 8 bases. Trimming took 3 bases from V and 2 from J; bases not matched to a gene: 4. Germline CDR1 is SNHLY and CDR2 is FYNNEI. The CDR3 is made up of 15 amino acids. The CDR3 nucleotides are TGTGCCAGCAGTGAGGCTAGCGGGTTCACAGATACGCAGTATTTT. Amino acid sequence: CASSEASGFTDTQYF.

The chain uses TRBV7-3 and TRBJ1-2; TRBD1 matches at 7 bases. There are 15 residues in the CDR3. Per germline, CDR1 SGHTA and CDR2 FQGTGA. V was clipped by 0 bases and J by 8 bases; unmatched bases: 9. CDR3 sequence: CASSLTRQGLSGYTF. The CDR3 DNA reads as TGTGCCAGCAGCTTAACCCGACAGGGTCTGAGCGGCTACACCTTC.

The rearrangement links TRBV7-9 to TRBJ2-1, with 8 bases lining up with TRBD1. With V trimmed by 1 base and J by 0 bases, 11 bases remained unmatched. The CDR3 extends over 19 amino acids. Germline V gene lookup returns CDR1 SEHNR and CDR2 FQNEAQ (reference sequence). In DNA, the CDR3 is TGTGCCAGCAGCTTAGATAGCAGGGGGCGCGTGAGCTCCTACAATGAGCAGTTCTTC. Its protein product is CASSLDSRGRVSSYNEQFF.

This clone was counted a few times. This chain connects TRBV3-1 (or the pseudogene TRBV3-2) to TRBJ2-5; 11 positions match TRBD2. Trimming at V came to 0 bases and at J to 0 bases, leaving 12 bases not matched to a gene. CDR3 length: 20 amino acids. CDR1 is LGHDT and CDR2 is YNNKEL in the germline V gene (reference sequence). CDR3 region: CASSQEDPLAGGPYQETQYF. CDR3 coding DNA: TGTGCCAGCAGCCAAGAAGACCCCCTAGCGGGGGGCCCGTACCAAGAGACCCAGTACTTC.

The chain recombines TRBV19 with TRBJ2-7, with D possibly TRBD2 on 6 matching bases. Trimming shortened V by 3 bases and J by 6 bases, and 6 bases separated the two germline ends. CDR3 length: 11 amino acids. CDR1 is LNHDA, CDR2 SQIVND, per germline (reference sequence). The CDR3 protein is CASSIGSEQYF. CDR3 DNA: TGTGCCAGTAGTATCGGGAGCGAGCAGTACTTC.

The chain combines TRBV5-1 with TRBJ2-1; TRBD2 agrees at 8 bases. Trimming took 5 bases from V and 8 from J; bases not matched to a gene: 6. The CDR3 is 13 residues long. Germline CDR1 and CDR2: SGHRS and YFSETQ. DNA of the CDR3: TGCGCCAGCAGAGGAGCGGGAGTCCATGAGCAGTTCTTC. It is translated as CASRGAGVHEQFF. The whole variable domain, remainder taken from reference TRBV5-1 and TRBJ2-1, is KAGVTQTPRYLIKTRGQQVTLSCSPISGHRSVSWYQQTPGQGLQFLFEYFSETQRNKGNFPGRFSGRQFSNSRSEMNVSTLELGDSALYLCASRGAGVHEQFFGPGTRLTVL.

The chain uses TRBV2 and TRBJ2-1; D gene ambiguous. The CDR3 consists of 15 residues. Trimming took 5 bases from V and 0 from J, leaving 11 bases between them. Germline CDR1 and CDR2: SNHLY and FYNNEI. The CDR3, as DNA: TGTGCCAGCAGTCCTGAGGTGAGCTCCTACAATGAGCAGTTCTTC. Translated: CASSPEVSSYNEQFF.

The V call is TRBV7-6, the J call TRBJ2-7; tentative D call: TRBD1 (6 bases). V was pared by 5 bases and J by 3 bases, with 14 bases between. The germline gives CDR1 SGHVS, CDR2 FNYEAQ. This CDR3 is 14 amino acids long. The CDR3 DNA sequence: TGTGCCAGCAGCATCTCAGGGGTCGGCTACGAGCAGTACTTC. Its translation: CASSISGVGYEQYF.

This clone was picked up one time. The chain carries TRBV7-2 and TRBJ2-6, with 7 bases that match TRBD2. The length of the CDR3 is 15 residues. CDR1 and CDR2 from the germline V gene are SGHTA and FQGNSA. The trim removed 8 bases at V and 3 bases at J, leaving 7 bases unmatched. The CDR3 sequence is CASAYGGSGANVLTF. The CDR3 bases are TGTGCCAGCGCCTACGGGGGGAGTGGGGCCAACGTCCTGACTTTC.

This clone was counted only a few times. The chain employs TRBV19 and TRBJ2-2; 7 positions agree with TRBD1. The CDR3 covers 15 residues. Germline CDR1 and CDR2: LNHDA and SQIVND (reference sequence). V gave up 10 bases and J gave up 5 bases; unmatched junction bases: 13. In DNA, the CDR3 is TGTGCCATTGAATCAGACAGGGAAGGTACCGGGGAGCTGTTTTTT. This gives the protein CAIESDREGTGELFF.

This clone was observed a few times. CDR3 sequence: CASSHPGPGGYEQYF. For the CDR3, the DNA is TGCGCCAGCAGCCATCCAGGGCCGGGGGGCTACGAGCAGTACTTC. The V and J genes are TRBV4-1 and TRBJ2-7; TRBD2 matches at 7 bases. The CDR3 is 15 amino acids. CDR1 and CDR2 (germline): MGHRA, YSYEKL. Trimming removed 3 bases from V and 3 bases from J; junction bases left unmatched: 8.

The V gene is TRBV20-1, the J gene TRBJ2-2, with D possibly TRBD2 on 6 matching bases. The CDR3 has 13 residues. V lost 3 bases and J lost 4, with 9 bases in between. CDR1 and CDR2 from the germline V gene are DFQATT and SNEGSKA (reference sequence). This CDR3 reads CSASFGGTGELFF. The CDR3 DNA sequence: TGCAGTGCTAGTTTCGGGGGCACCGGGGAGCTGTTTTTT.

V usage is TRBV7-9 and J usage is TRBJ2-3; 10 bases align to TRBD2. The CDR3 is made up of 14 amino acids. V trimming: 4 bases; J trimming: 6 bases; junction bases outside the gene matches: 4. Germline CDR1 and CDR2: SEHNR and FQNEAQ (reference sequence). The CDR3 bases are TGTGCCAGCAGCTACAGCGGGGGGGGTGATACGCAGTATTTT. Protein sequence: CASSYSGGGDTQYF.

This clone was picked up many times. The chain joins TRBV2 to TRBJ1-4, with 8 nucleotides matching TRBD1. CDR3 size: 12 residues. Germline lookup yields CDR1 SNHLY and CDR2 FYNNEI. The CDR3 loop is CASAQGAEKLFF. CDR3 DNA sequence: TGTGCAAGCGCGCAGGGGGCTGAAAAACTGTTTTTT.

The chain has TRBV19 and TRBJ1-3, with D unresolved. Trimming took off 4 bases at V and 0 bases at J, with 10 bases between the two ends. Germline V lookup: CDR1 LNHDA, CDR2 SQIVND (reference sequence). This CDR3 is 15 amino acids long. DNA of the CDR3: TGTGCCAGTAGTAGGAGGGAGAGCTCTGGAAACACCATATATTTT. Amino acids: CASSRRESSGNTIYF.

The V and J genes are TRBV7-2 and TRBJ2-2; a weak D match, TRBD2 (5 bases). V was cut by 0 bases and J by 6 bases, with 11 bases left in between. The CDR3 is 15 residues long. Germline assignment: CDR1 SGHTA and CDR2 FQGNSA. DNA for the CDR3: TGTGCCAGCAGCTTAGCCGGGCGGGCGGCCGGGGAGCTGTTTTTT. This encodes CASSLAGRAAGELFF.

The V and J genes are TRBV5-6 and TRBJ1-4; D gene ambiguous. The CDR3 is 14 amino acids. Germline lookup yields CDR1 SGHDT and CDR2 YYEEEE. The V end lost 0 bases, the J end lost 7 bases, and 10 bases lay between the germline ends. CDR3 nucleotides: TGTGCCAGCAGCTTGGGAGATTATGGTGAAAAACTGTTTTTT. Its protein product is CASSLGDYGEKLFF.

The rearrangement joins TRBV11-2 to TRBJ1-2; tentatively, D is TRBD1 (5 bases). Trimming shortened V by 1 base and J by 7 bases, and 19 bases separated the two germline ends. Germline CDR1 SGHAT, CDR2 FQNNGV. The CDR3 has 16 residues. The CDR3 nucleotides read TGTGCCAGCAGCTTAGTCGGGAAGGAGGGGCTGCGTGGCTACACCTTC. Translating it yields CASSLVGKEGLRGYTF. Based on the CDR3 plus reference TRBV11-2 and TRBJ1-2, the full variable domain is EAGVAQSPRYKIIEKRQSVAFWCNPISGHATLYWYQQILGQGPKLLIQFQNNGVVDDSQLPKDRFSAERLKGVDSTLKIQPAKLEDSAVYLCASSLVGKEGLRGYTFGSGTRLTVV.

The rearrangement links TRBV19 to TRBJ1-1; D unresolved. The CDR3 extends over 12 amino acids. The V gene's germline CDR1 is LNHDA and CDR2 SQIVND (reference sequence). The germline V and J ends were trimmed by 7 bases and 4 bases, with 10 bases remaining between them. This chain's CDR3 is CASTTGFTEAFF. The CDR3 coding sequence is TGTGCCAGTACTACGGGTTTCACTGAAGCTTTCTTT.

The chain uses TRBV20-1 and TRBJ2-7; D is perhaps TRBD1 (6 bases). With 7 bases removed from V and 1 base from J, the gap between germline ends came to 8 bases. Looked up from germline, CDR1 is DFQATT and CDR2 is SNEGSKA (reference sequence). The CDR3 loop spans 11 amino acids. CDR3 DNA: TGCAGTGGGACAGATTCCTACGAGCAGTACTTC. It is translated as CSGTDSYEQYF.

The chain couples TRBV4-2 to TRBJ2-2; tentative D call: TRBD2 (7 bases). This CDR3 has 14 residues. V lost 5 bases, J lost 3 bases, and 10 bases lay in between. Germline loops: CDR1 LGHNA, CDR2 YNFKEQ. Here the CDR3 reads CASSGGADTGELFF. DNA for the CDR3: TGTGCCAGCAGCGGGGGGGCGGACACCGGGGAGCTGTTTTTT.